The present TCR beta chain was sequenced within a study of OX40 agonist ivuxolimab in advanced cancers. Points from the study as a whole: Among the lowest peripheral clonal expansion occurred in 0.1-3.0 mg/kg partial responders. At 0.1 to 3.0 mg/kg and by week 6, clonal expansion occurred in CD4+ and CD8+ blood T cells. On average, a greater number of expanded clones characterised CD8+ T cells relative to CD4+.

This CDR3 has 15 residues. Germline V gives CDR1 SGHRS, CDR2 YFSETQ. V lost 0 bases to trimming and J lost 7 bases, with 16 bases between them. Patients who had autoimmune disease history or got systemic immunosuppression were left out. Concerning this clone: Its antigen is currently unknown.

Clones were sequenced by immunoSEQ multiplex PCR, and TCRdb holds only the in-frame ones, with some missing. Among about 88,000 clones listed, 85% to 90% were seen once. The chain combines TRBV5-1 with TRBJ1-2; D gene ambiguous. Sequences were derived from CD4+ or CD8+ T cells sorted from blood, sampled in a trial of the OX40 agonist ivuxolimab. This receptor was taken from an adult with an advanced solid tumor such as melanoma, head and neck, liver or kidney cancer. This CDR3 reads CASSLGLGLEGGYTF. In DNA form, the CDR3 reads TGCGCCAGCAGCTTGGGCCTAGGACTAGAGGGTGGCTACACCTTC.